These 27 T cell receptor beta chains were all obtained from the same sample, sequenced in a study of T-cell memory formation after mild COVID-19. TCRdb recomputed calls from the 5' RACE reads with MiXCR, one row per CDR3 protein. The sample contains about 290,000 distinct CDR3 sequences, roughly 15% of which appear only once. The sequencing sample was made of PBMCs or a T cell subset sorted from them (not recorded which). These receptors originate from a man between 18 and 35 years old who had mild COVID-19 (a few samples of this study predate the infection). Cell type and time point are not known.

This clonotype was seen a single time. This rearrangement joins TRBV24-1 to TRBJ1-5; unclear D gene. The CDR3 has 13 amino acids. Germline V CDR1 and CDR2: KGHDR, SFDVKD. The V end lost 10 bases, the J end lost 4 bases, and 13 bases lay between the germline ends. CDR3 sequence (DNA): TGTGCCACGCAACGGGAGGGAAATCAGCCCCAGCATTTT. It codes for CATQREGNQPQHF.

This clonotype has at least ten counts. V gene TRBV3-1 combines with J gene TRBJ2-5; D call uncertain. Trimming pared 3 bases from V and 4 bases from J, leaving 18 bases between. Per germline, CDR1 LGHDT and CDR2 YNNKEL (reference sequence). The CDR3 has 16 amino acids. CDR3 in amino acids: CASSHKGGWATETQYF. The CDR3 region has the DNA TGTGCCAGCAGCCACAAAGGCGGCTGGGCAACAGAGACCCAGTACTTC.

This sequence joins TRBV7-2 and TRBJ1-2; D might be TRBD1 (5 bases). Per the germline V gene, CDR1 is SGHTA and CDR2 is FQGNSA. The V gene lost 6 bases and the J gene lost 8 bases, with 19 bases spanning the gap. The CDR3 has 14 amino acids. CDR3 residues: CASRSPSDNSGYTF. DNA for the CDR3: TGTGCCAGCAGGTCCCCGTCGGACAACTCAGGCTACACCTTC.

The CDR3 DNA reads as TGTGCCAGCAGCTTGTCGGGGTTCCAGGGACAGTTCTTC. Encoded protein: CASSLSGFQGQFF. The chain uses TRBV7-8 and TRBJ2-1; D is perhaps TRBD1 or TRBD2 (5 bases each). Germline CDR1 and CDR2: SGHVS and FQNEAQ. The CDR3 covers 13 residues. The ends were cut back, 3 bases at V and 13 bases at J, with 16 bases in the middle.

This clonotype was picked up a small number of times. This chain connects TRBV28 to TRBJ1-1, with D possibly matching TRBD1 (6 bases). Germline V lookup: CDR1 MDHEN, CDR2 SYDVKM. The V and J ends lost 5 bases and 1 base respectively, with 14 bases between them. The CDR3 is 15 residues long. The CDR3 protein is CASSIRGGANTEAFF. CDR3 DNA: TGTGCCAGCAGTATCAGGGGAGGTGCGAACACTGAAGCTTTCTTT.

The chain uses TRBV7-3 and TRBJ2-2; D is undetermined. With 4 bases removed from V and 1 base from J, the gap between germline ends came to 13 bases. Germline lookup yields CDR1 SGHTA and CDR2 FQGTGA. The CDR3 extends over 16 amino acids. Written as DNA, the CDR3 is TGTGCCAGCAGCTCCCTAGGAACCCAGAACACCGGGGAGCTGTTTTTT. It translates to CASSSLGTQNTGELFF.

This clonotype was seen many times. V usage is TRBV4-2 and J usage is TRBJ1-3; D possibly corresponds to TRBD1 (5 bases). V lost 6 bases, J lost 10 bases, and 22 bases lay in between. The CDR3 runs 15 residues. Germline CDR1 is LGHNA and CDR2 is YNFKEQ. The CDR3 DNA follows: TGTGCCAGCAGTCCAGGCAGGGAACGGCTAGCGACCATATATTTT. It encodes CASSPGRERLATIYF.

V usage is TRBV27 and J usage is TRBJ2-7, with D perhaps TRBD1 or TRBD2 (5 bases each). Trimming took 3 bases from V and 3 from J, leaving 12 bases between them. Germline CDR1 and CDR2: MNHEY and SMNVEV (reference sequence). The CDR3 length is 14 residues. The CDR3 DNA reads as TGTGCCAGCAGTTTTTCCGGGACCTACTACGAGCAGTACTTC. Translating it yields CASSFSGTYYEQYF.

The chain joins TRBV6-6 to TRBJ1-5; the D gene is possibly TRBD1 (6 bases). The V gene lost 0 bases and the J gene lost 7 bases, with 13 bases spanning the gap. Germline values: CDR1 MNHNY, CDR2 SVGAGI (reference sequence). The CDR3 extends over 15 amino acids. The CDR3 sequence is CASSYSSGAGQPQHF. As DNA, the CDR3 is TGTGCCAGCAGTTACTCGTCAGGGGCCGGACAGCCCCAGCATTTT.

This clonotype has ten or more counts. The V gene is TRBV29-1, the J gene TRBJ1-2; no firm D call. Germline CDR1 and CDR2: SQVTM and ANQGSEA. The CDR3 extends over 12 amino acids. V lost 0 bases to trimming and J lost 9 bases, with 11 bases between them. CDR3 nucleotides: TGCAGCGTTGAAGAACAGCCCCTGCGCTACACCTTC. Its protein is CSVEEQPLRYTF.

This clonotype was recorded a few times. The chain joins TRBV7-9 to TRBJ1-4; 7 bases are shared with TRBD1. Germline values: CDR1 SEHNR, CDR2 FQNEAQ (reference sequence). V was clipped by 7 bases and J by 0 bases; unmatched bases: 11. The length of the CDR3 is 17 residues. In nucleotides, the CDR3 is TGTGCCAGCACCCTAGGGGGAGGGGGCTCAACTAATGAAAAACTGTTTTTT. The encoded protein is CASTLGGGGSTNEKLFF. Together with reference TRBV7-9 and TRBJ1-4, the CDR3 gives the full variable domain: DTGVSQNPRHKITKRGQNVTFRCDPISEHNRLYWYRQTLGQGPEFLTYFQNEAQLEKSRLLSDRFSAERPKGSFSTLEIQRTEQGDSAMYLCASTLGGGGSTNEKLFFGSGTQLSVL.

The V and J genes are TRBV24-1 and TRBJ2-3; D unresolved. The germline V and J ends were trimmed by 9 bases and 0 bases, with 12 bases remaining between them. This CDR3 has 14 amino acids. Germline-derived CDR1 and CDR2 are KGHDR and SFDVKD. The CDR3 nucleotides read TGTGCCACCGCTGACTGGGGAAGCACAGATACGCAGTATTTT. The encoded protein is CATADWGSTDTQYF.

This clonotype was picked up a small number of times. V gene TRBV7-2 combines with J gene TRBJ1-2; D uncertain. The ends were cut back, 5 bases at V and 3 bases at J, with 7 bases in the middle. The CDR3 covers 12 residues. Germline V gene sequence: CDR1 SGHTA, CDR2 FQGNSA. The CDR3 sequence is CASSGRDYGYTF. The DNA for the CDR3 is TGTGCCAGCAGCGGCCGGGACTATGGCTACACCTTC.

This clonotype was found many times. The chain has TRBV6-1 and TRBJ2-7; TRBD1 might be the D (5 bases). Per the germline V gene, CDR1 is MNHNS and CDR2 is SASEGT. The CDR3 has 14 amino acids. Trimming cost V 1 base and J 2 bases, with 9 bases left between them. The CDR3 is CASSEEGPTYEQYF. CDR3 nucleotide sequence: TGTGCCAGCAGTGAAGAGGGGCCGACCTACGAGCAGTACTTC.

This chain joins TRBV12-3 or TRBV12-4 and TRBJ1-1; D might be TRBD1 (6 bases). The CDR3 spans 15 residues. V was shortened by 6 bases and J by 1 base, with 15 bases between the two germline ends. The CDR3 nucleotides read TGTGCCAGCAGCCCGACCGACAGGCCGAACACTGAAGCTTTCTTT. It encodes CASSPTDRPNTEAFF.

The V gene is TRBV5-6, the J gene TRBJ2-3, with 7 bases fitting TRBD2. V dropped 4 bases and J dropped 10; count of bases not matched to a gene: 3. Germline-derived CDR1 and CDR2 are SGHDT and YYEEEE. CDR3 length: 11 residues. Written as DNA, the CDR3 is TGTGCCAGCAGCCTGGGGAGGGCGCAGTATTTT. The encoded protein is CASSLGRAQYF.

The chain has TRBV7-2 and TRBJ2-3; 10 nucleotides line up with TRBD2. J lost 5 bases, V lost 1 base, and 6 bases had no gene match. This CDR3 region has 16 residues. Germline loops: CDR1 SGHTA, CDR2 FQGNSA. For the CDR3, the DNA is TGTGCCAGCAGCTTAGGGGCTAGCGGGGGAATAGATACGCAGTATTTT. Translated, it gives CASSLGASGGIDTQYF.

This clonotype was observed a handful of times. V is TRBV9 and J is TRBJ2-6; TRBD2 might be the D (7 bases). The CDR3 totals 18 residues. CDR1 is SGDLS and CDR2 is YYNGEE in the germline V gene. V lost 3 bases to trimming and J lost 1 base, with 17 bases between them. CDR3 DNA: TGTGCCAGCAGCGGGGAGGGACACCGGAGTTCTGGGGCCAACGTCCTGACTTTC. Translating gives CASSGEGHRSSGANVLTF.

The CDR3 nucleotides read TGTGCCAGCAGCCTGGGAATACTAGCGGGGAAGGAGCAGTACGTC. The encoded protein is CASSLGILAGKEQYV. V is TRBV5-6 and J is TRBJ2-7, with 10 bases fitting TRBD2. Unmatched junction bases numbered 11, after V lost 4 bases and J lost 7 bases. The germline V gene encodes CDR1 SGHDT and CDR2 YYEEEE. This CDR3 spans 15 amino acids.

In this sample, this clonotype turned up a few times. This CDR3 reads CASSRQLLASQYF. The CDR3 DNA is TGTGCCAGTAGTAGACAGCTGCTGGCTTCGCAGTATTTT. V and J are TRBV19 and TRBJ2-3; weak D call: TRBD1 (5 bases). V lost 4 bases to trimming and J lost 10 bases, with 15 bases between them. CDR1 is LNHDA, CDR2 SQIVND, per germline (reference sequence). The CDR3 extends over 13 amino acids.

This clonotype was recorded a few times. The chain carries TRBV3-1 and TRBJ1-4, with 7 bases fitting TRBD1. The germline gives CDR1 LGHDT, CDR2 YNNKEL (reference sequence). V gave up 8 bases and J gave up 0 bases; unmatched junction bases: 6. The CDR3 is made up of 15 amino acids. CDR3 nucleotide sequence: TGTGCCAGCGGGGACAGCCGTGCAACTAATGAAAAACTGTTTTTT. It yields the protein CASGDSRATNEKLFF.

This clonotype was detected only a few times. The CDR3 region has the DNA TGTGCCAGCAGCCAAGAAGGCGGAAGCTCCTACAATGAGCAGTTCTTC. This encodes CASSQEGGSSYNEQFF. The chain uses TRBV4-2 and TRBJ2-1; D uncertain. V lost 0 bases and J lost 0, with 9 bases in between. This CDR3 has 16 amino acids. Germline V gene sequence: CDR1 LGHNA, CDR2 YNFKEQ.

V usage is TRBV6-1 and J usage is TRBJ2-1; TRBD2 matches at 12 bases. Germline V gives CDR1 MNHNS, CDR2 SASEGT. The CDR3 has 15 amino acids. V dropped 7 bases and J dropped 7; count of bases not matched to a gene: 8. CDR3 residues: CASMWTSGVGNEQFF. The DNA of the CDR3 is TGTGCCAGCATGTGGACTAGCGGGGTGGGAAATGAGCAGTTCTTC.

The chain uses TRBV4-1 and TRBJ2-1; D unresolved. V was pared by 1 base and J by 8 bases, with 12 bases between. Germline lookup yields CDR1 MGHRA and CDR2 YSYEKL. This CDR3 contains 14 residues. Here the CDR3 DNA reads TGCGCCAGCAGCCAAGGAGTTGGCGGTCATGAGCAGTTCTTC. Its protein product is CASSQGVGGHEQFF.

This chain uses TRBV18 with TRBJ1-1; weak D call: TRBD1 (6 bases). CDR3 size: 14 residues. Germline loops: CDR1 KGHSH, CDR2 LQKENI. V lost 3 bases and J 7 bases, leaving 15 bases between the germline ends. This CDR3 reads CASSPGGGAVEAFF. The CDR3, as DNA: TGTGCCAGCTCACCCGGTGGGGGGGCGGTTGAAGCTTTCTTT. Full variable domain (outside the CDR3, taken from reference TRBV18 and TRBJ1-1): NAGVMQNPRHLVRRRGQEARLRCSPMKGHSHVYWYRQLPEEGLKFMVYLQKENIIDESGMPKERFSAEFPKEGPSILRIQQVVRGDSAAYFCASSPGGGAVEAFFGQGTRLTVV.

In its sample, this clonotype was seen a few times. The V call is TRBV5-6, the J call TRBJ2-2, with TRBD2 identical over 8 bases. Looked up from germline, CDR1 is SGHDT and CDR2 is YYEEEE. Trimming cost V 4 bases and J 4 bases; bases outside gene matches: 9. This CDR3 has 16 amino acids. CDR3 nucleotides: TGTGCCAGCAGCGACCTGCGGGGGGCGGGCACCGGGGAGCTGTTTTTT. This codes for CASSDLRGAGTGELFF.

The chain recombines TRBV27 with TRBJ2-5, with a possible D match to TRBD2 (6 bases). The CDR3 contains 15 residues. Germline V gene sequence: CDR1 MNHEY, CDR2 SMNVEV (reference sequence). Trimming took off 3 bases at V and 5 bases at J, with 16 bases between the two ends. The CDR3 here is CASSFRRGRGETQYF. CDR3 sequence (DNA): TGTGCCAGCAGTTTCCGGCGGGGAAGGGGTGAGACCCAGTACTTC.